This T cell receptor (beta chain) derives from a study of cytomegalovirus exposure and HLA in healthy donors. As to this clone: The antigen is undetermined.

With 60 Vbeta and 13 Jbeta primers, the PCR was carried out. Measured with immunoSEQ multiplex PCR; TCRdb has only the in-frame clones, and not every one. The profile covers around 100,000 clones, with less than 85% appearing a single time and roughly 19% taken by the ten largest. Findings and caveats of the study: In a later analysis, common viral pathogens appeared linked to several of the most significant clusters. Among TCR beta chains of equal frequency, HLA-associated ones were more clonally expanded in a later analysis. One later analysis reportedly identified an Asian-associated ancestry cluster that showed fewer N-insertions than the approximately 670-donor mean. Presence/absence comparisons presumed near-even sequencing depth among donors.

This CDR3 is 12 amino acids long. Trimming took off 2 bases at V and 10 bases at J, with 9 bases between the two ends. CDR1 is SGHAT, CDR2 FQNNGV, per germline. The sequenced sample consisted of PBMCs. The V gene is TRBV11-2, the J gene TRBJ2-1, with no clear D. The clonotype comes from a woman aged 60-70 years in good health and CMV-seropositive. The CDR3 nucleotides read TGTGCCAGCAGCTTAACGCTAGTCGAGCAGTTCTTC. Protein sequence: CASSLTLVEQFF.